This entry describes one TCR beta chain. Its antigen remains unknown. These data originate in a study of PD-1 blockade in classical Hodgkin lymphoma. Generated by immunoSEQ multiplex PCR, the TCRdb table keeps only in-frame clones and is missing some. The sample contains about 41,000 clones, around 83% of which appear only once. Each patient relapsed following autologous stem cell transplantation, and prior brentuximab vedotin exposure differed. Findings and caveats of the study: In CD4+ cells, TCR diversity went up significantly by C4D1, but in CD8+ cells it did not. Reports described newly diagnosed patients as having lower baseline TCR diversity than healthy donors.

The source of this sequence is a human donor with classical Hodgkin lymphoma. The sample was peripheral blood mononuclear cells (PBMCs), taken before the second cycle of nivolumab.

CDR3 nucleotides: TGTGCTAGTGGGAAGGGACTAGATATAAATACGCAGTATTTT. It translates to CASGKGLDINTQYF. The chain links TRBV12-5 to TRBJ2-3; 8 bases align to TRBD2. Trimming removed 6 bases from V and 7 bases from J; junction bases left unmatched: 9. This CDR3 comprises 14 residues. Germline loops: CDR1 LGHNT, CDR2 FRNRAP.